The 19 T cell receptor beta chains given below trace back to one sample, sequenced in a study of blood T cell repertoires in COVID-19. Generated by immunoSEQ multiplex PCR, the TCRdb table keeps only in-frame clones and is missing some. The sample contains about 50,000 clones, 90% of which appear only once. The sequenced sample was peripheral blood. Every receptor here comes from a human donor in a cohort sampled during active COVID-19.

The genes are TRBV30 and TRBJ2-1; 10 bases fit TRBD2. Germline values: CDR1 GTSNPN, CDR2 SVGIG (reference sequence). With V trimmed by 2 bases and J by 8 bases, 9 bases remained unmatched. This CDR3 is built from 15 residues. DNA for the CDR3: TGTGCCTGGAGTCGGGCTAGCGGGAGTAGAGATGAGCAGTTCTTC. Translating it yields CAWSRASGSRDEQFF.

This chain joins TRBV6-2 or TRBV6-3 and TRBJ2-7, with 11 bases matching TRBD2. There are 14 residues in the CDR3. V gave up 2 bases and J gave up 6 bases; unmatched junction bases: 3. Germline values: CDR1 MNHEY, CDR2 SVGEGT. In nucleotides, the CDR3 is TGTGCCAGCAGTTACACTAGCGGGAGACGCGAGCAGTACTTC. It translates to CASSYTSGRREQYF.

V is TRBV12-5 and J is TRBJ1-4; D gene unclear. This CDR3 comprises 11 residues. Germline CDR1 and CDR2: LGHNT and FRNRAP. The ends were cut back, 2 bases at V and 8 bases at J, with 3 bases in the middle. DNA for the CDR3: TGTGCTAGTGGTTTGCTGGAAAAACTGTTTTTT. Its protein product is CASGLLEKLFF. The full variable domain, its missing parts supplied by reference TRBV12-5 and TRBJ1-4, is DARVTQTPRHKVTEMGQEVTMRCQPILGHNTVFWYRQTMMQGLELLAYFRNRAPLDDSGMPKDRFSAEMPDATLATLKIQPSEPRDSAVYFCASGLLEKLFFGSGTQLSVL.

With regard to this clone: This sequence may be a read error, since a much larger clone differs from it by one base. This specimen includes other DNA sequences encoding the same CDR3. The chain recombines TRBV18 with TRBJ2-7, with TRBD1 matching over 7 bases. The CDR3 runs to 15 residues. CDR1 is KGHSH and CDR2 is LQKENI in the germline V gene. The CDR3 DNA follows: TGTGCCAGCTCACCACCAGGGGGCACCTCCTACGAACAGTACTTC. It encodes CASSPPGGTSYEQYF. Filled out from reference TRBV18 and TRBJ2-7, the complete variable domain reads NAGVMQNPRHLVRRRGQEARLRCSPMKGHSHVYWYRQLPEEGLKFMVYLQKENIIDESGMPKERFSAEFPKEGPSILRIQQVVRGDSAAYFCASSPPGGTSYEQYFGPGTRLTVT.

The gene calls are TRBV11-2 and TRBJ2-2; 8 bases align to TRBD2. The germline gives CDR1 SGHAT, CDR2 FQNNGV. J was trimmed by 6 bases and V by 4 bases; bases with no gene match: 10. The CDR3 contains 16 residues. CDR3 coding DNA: TGTGCCAGCAGCTCGAGCGGGAGCCCGGTATCCGGGGAGCTGTTTTTT. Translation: CASSSSGSPVSGELFF.

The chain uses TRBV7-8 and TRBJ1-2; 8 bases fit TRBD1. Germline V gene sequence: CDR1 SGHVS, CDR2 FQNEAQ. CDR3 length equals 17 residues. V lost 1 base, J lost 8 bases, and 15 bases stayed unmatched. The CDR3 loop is CASSLGVLQGGRVGYTF. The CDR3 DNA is TGTGCCAGCAGCTTAGGGGTTTTACAGGGGGGTAGAGTGGGCTACACCTTC.

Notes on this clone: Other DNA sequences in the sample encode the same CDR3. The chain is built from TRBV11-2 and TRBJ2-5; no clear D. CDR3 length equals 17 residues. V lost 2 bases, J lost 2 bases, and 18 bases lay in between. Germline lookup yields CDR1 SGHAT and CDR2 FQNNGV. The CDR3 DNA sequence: TGTGCCAGCAGCTTATTGTCTCCTAGGAACATTCAAGAGACCCAGTACTTC. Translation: CASSLLSPRNIQETQYF. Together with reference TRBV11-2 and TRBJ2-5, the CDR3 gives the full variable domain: EAGVAQSPRYKIIEKRQSVAFWCNPISGHATLYWYQQILGQGPKLLIQFQNNGVVDDSQLPKDRFSAERLKGVDSTLKIQPAKLEDSAVYLCASSLLSPRNIQETQYFGPGTRLLVL.

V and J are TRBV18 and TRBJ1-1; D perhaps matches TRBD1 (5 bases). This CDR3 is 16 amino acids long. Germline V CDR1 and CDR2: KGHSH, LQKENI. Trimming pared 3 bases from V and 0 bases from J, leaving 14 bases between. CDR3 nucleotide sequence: TGTGCCAGCTCACCGGCGTCAGGGTCAGTGAACACTGAAGCTTTCTTT. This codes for CASSPASGSVNTEAFF. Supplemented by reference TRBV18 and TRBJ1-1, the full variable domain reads NAGVMQNPRHLVRRRGQEARLRCSPMKGHSHVYWYRQLPEEGLKFMVYLQKENIIDESGMPKERFSAEFPKEGPSILRIQQVVRGDSAAYFCASSPASGSVNTEAFFGQGTRLTVV.

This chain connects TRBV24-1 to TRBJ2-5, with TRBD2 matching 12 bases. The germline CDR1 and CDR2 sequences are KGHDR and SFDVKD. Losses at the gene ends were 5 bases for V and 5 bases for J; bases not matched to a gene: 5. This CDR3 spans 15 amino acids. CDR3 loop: CATSGLAGDGETQYF. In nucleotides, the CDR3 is TGTGCCACCAGTGGACTAGCGGGAGACGGGGAGACCCAGTACTTC.

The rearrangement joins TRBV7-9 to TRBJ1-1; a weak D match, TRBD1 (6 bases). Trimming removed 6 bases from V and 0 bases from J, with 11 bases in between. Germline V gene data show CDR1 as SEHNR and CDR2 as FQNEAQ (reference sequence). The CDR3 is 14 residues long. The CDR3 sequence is CASRADSMNTEAFF. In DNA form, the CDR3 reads TGTGCCAGCAGGGCGGACAGCATGAACACTGAAGCTTTCTTT. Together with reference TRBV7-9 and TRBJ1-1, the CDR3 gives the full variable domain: DTGVSQNPRHKITKRGQNVTFRCDPISEHNRLYWYRQTLGQGPEFLTYFQNEAQLEKSRLLSDRFSAERPKGSFSTLEIQRTEQGDSAMYLCASRADSMNTEAFFGQGTRLTVV.

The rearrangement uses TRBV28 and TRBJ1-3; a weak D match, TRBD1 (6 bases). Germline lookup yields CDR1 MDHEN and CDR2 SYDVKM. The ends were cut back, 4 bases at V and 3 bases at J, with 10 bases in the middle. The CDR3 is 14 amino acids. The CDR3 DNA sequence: TGTGCCAGCAGTTATGACAGGATTGGAAACACCATATATTTT. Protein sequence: CASSYDRIGNTIYF.

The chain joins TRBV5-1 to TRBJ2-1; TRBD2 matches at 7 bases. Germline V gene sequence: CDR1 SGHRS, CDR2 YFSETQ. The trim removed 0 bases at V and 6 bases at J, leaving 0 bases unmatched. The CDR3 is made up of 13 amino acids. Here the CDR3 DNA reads TGCGCCAGCAGCTTGGGACTAGCCAATGAGCAGTTCTTC. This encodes CASSLGLANEQFF.

The CDR3 DNA reads TGTGCCAGCAGTAGACAGACTGGCACAGATACGCAGTATTTT. It specifies CASSRQTGTDTQYF. This chain uses TRBV27 with TRBJ2-3; TRBD1 is a possible D gene (5 bases). Per the germline V gene, CDR1 is MNHEY and CDR2 is SMNVEV (reference sequence). Deletions cut 5 bases from V and 1 base from J, with 10 bases between. This CDR3 has 14 residues.

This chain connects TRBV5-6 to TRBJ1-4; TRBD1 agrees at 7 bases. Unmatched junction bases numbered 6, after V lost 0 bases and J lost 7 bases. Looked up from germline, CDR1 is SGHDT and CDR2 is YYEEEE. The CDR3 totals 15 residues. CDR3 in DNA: TGTGCCAGCAGCTTGGCCACAGGGGTGCGTGAAAAACTGTTTTTT. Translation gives CASSLATGVREKLFF.

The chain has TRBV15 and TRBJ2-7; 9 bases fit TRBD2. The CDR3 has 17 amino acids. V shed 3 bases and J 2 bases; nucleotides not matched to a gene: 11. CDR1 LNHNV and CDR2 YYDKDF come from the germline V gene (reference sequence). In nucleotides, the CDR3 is TGTGCCACCAGCAGCTTAAGACATAGCGGGGGTCCCTACGAGCAGTACTTC. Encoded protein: CATSSLRHSGGPYEQYF.

In DNA, the CDR3 is TGTGCCAGCTCGAGGACAGGGGACTCCTACGAGCAGTACTTC. Residues: CASSRTGDSYEQYF. The chain carries TRBV3-1 (or the pseudogene TRBV3-2) and TRBJ2-7; 9 bases are a match to TRBD1. CDR1 and CDR2 (germline): LGHDT, YNNKEL (reference sequence). CDR3 length: 14 residues. V gave up 8 bases and J gave up 0 bases; unmatched junction bases: 5.

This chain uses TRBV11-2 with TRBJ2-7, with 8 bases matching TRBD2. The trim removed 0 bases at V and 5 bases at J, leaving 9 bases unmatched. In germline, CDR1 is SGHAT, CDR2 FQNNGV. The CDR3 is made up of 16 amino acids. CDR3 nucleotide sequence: TGTGCCAGCAGCTTAGATCCCCTAGCGGGTACCGACGAGCAGTACTTC. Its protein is CASSLDPLAGTDEQYF.

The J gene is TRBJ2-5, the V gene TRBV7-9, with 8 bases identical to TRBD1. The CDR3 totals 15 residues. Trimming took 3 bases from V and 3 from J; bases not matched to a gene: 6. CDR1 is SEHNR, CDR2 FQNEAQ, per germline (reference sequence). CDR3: CASSFELTGEETQYF. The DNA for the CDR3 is TGTGCCAGCAGCTTCGAACTGACAGGGGAAGAGACCCAGTACTTC.

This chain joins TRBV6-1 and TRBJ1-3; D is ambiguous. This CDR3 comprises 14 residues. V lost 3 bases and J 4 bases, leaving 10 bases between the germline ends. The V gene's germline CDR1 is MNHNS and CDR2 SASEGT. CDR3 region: CASSEILGGNTIYF. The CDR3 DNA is TGTGCCAGCAGTGAGATCCTGGGCGGAAACACCATATATTTT.